This T cell receptor (beta chain) was obtained from a study of beta chain features in type 1 diabetes. Overall study findings and caveats: TCRB CDR3 length was moderately but significantly reduced in all four CD4+ subsets of Type 1 diabetes patients.

The CDR3 extends over 15 amino acids. Looked up from germline, CDR1 is SGHRS and CDR2 is YFSETQ. V lost 4 bases and J lost 3, with 14 bases in between. This clone was counted between two and nine times. The antigen remains unidentified. cDNA synthesis used the whole RNA isolate, giving expressed TCRB sequences. Profiled with immunoSEQ multiplex PCR; TCRdb holds only in-frame clones, not every one. The sample contains some 410,000 clones, about an eighth of which appear only once. The receptor was isolated from a woman between 18 and 29 years old in good health. Material: naive CD4+ T cells from blood. The genes are TRBV5-1 and TRBJ2-1; no clear D gene. The CDR3 DNA follows: TGCGCCAGCAGCCTCGTTGGGGTCGACTACAATGAGCAGTTCTTC. This codes for CASSLVGVDYNEQFF.